The 8 T cell receptor beta chains below all came from one sample that was sequenced in a study of cytomegalovirus exposure and HLA in healthy donors. PCR used 60 Vbeta primers and 13 Jbeta primers. Method: immunoSEQ multiplex PCR; TCRdb's copy keeps in-frame clones and lacks some. The sample yields some 160,000 clones, over 70% seen once. The sequencing sample was made of PBMCs. The receptors were sampled from a woman between 50 and 59 years old in good health and CMV-seronegative.

A few counts support this clone. V and J are TRBV28 and TRBJ1-3; D is uncertain. Trimming cost V 7 bases and J 3 bases, with 16 bases left between them. Germline assignment: CDR1 MDHEN and CDR2 SYDVKM. The CDR3 is 15 residues long. The CDR3 sequence: CASIEGNEYGNTIYF. In nucleotides, the CDR3 is TGTGCCAGCATTGAGGGAAATGAATATGGAAACACCATATATTTT. Full variable domain (rest looked up from reference TRBV28 and TRBJ1-3): DVKVTQSSRYLVKRTGEKVFLECVQDMDHENMFWYRQDPGLGLRLIYFSYDVKMKEKGDIPEGYSVSREKKERFSLILESASTNQTSMYLCASIEGNEYGNTIYFGEGSWLTVV.

Here the CDR3 reads CASSSGLAGPTDTQYF. The CDR3 DNA is TGTGCCAGCAGCTCCGGACTAGCGGGGCCCACAGATACGCAGTATTTT. The chain combines TRBV11-3 with TRBJ2-3; 12 nucleotides line up with TRBD2. In germline, CDR1 is SGHNT, CDR2 YENEEA. The CDR3 runs 16 residues. The junction had 4 bases not matched to a gene; V was cut back by 4 bases and J by 2 bases.

The rearrangement joins TRBV19 to TRBJ1-5, with TRBD1 identical over 8 bases. The CDR3 extends over 14 amino acids. Germline values: CDR1 LNHDA, CDR2 SQIVND (reference sequence). The V segment lost 5 bases and the J segment 11 bases; nucleotides outside the gene matches: 11. The chain's CDR3 is CASSDRGPALAQHF. For the CDR3, the DNA is TGTGCCAGTAGTGACAGGGGCCCCGCTCTGGCCCAGCATTTT.

The table lists this clone with a few counts. The V call is TRBV10-3, the J call TRBJ2-7; D remains ambiguous. Germline values: CDR1 ENHRY, CDR2 SYGVKD. The CDR3 has 13 amino acids. The V end was cut by 4 bases, the J end by 5 bases, with 12 bases between. CDR3 sequence reads: CAISVTSRNEQYF. CDR3 coding DNA: TGTGCCATCAGTGTAACGTCGCGGAACGAGCAGTACTTC.

This clone was seen just once. The DNA of the CDR3 is TGCGCCAGCAGCGTCTCCGGGACAGGGGCCTACGAGCAGTACTTC. Amino acids: CASSVSGTGAYEQYF. V is TRBV5-1 and J is TRBJ2-7; the match to TRBD1 covers 10 bases. V lost 4 bases to trimming and J lost 2 bases; unmatched junction nucleotides: 6. Looked up from germline, CDR1 is SGHRS and CDR2 is YFSETQ. The CDR3 loop spans 15 amino acids.

The chain is built from TRBV6-5 and TRBJ1-4; the D gene is possibly TRBD1 (5 bases). There are 14 residues in the CDR3. The V end lost 6 bases, the J end lost 8 bases, and 16 bases lay between the germline ends. Germline V gene sequence: CDR1 MNHEY, CDR2 SVGAGI. The CDR3 region is CASRSWQGGEKLFF. In DNA, the CDR3 is TGTGCCAGCAGGTCGTGGCAGGGTGGAGAAAAACTGTTTTTT.

The chain employs TRBV7-9 and TRBJ1-1; D not resolved. Trimming took off 5 bases at V and 4 bases at J, with 8 bases between the two ends. Germline CDR1 reads SEHNR; CDR2 reads FQNEAQ (reference sequence). The CDR3 runs to 12 residues. The CDR3 loop is CASSRSGTEAFF. The CDR3 nucleotides read TGTGCCAGCAGCCGCAGTGGCACTGAAGCTTTCTTT.

The J gene is TRBJ2-1, the V gene TRBV19, with a weak D call TRBD2 (5 bases). Germline CDR1 reads LNHDA; CDR2 reads SQIVND (reference sequence). V was shortened by 9 bases and J by 4 bases, with 13 bases between the two germline ends. The CDR3 totals 13 residues. CDR3 DNA: TGTGCCAGGAGACTACGGGGTTACAATGAGCAGTTCTTC. This sequence encodes CARRLRGYNEQFF.